The sample holds one count of the clone carrying this T cell receptor beta chain. The trim removed 1 base at V and 4 bases at J, leaving 11 bases unmatched. CDR3 length: 18 residues. Germline loops: CDR1 SNHLY, CDR2 FYNNEI. This sample was taken from a study of blood T cell repertoires in COVID-19. Study in general: Spain, Italy and the United States supplied samples that represented acute and convalescent COVID-19. PBMCs, B-cell-depleted T cells, or T cells were the source of the cDNA or gDNA that made up the material.

In the authors' methods: Using reference gene primer amplification, nucleated cell counts were estimated. Data came from immunoSEQ multiplex PCR; TCRdb stores just in-frame clones and leaves some out. That table is the source of V, J and clone size, and D and trimming were worked out from the DNA. The sample includes more than 35,000 clones, approximately 90% of them seen just once. The TCR originated in a human donor in a cohort sampled during active COVID-19. The V call is TRBV2, the J call TRBJ2-3, with TRBD2 identical over 10 bases. Sequencing was done on a sample of peripheral blood. The chain's CDR3 is CASSEVPAGGNWADTQYF. The CDR3 region has the DNA TGTGCCAGCAGTGAAGTTCCAGCGGGAGGGAATTGGGCAGATACGCAGTATTTT.